The present TCR beta chain was sequenced within a study of blood T cell repertoires in COVID-19. The germline V gene encodes CDR1 PRHDT and CDR2 FYEKMQ (reference sequence). The CDR3 extends over 15 amino acids. J was trimmed by 5 bases and V by 4 bases; bases with no gene match: 8. The data were produced by immunoSEQ multiplex PCR, yet TCRdb's version contains in-frame clones alone and is incomplete. Of about 220,000 clones in the sample, 70% to 85% were seen once. Participants were aged 18 to 89 years, lived in roughly 25 US areas, and enrolled virtually. Donors in Cohort 3 who had recovered were those with two negative PCRs, healthcare professional clearance, or resolution of their symptoms.

V and J are TRBV13 and TRBJ2-7, with 10 bases that match TRBD1. The sequencing input was PBMCs or T cells enriched from blood (not recorded which). This clonotype was obtained from a woman aged 55-75 years who had recovered from COVID-19. CDR3 in DNA: TGTGCCAGCAGCTCCCAGACAGGGGGCCCCAACGAGCAGTACTTC. Its translation: CASSSQTGGPNEQYF. Using reference TRBV13 and TRBJ2-7 for the parts outside the CDR3, the full variable domain is AAGVIQSPRHLIKEKRETATLKCYPIPRHDTVYWYQQGPGQDPQFLISFYEKMQSDKGSIPDRFSAQQFSDYHSELNMSSLELGDSALYFCASSSQTGGPNEQYFGPGTRLTVT.